This T cell receptor beta chain was obtained from a study of radiotherapy plus CTLA-4 blockade in lung cancer (dated by TCRdb to 2016 to 2018). Describing the broader study: Objective responses were observed in 18% of enrolled patients, and disease control was achieved in approximately 29%.

General findings and caveats noted by the study authors: Increased serum interferon-beta after radiation, together with early dynamic changes in blood T cell clones, were reported to be the strongest predictors of response. After treatment with radiotherapy and ipilimumab, TCR clones that originated in tumors expanded in peripheral blood.

As regards this clone: What this receptor recognizes is not known. No much larger clone is present one base from it, and per-base qualities are unavailable.

Trimming removed 7 bases from V and 5 bases from J, leaving 23 bases between the germline ends. CDR1 is given as PRHDT and CDR2 as FYEKMQ, both from the germline V gene (reference sequence). The CDR3 holds 17 amino acids from the cysteine to the phenylalanine. Only the CDR3 part of the read is kept: 51 bases, read in frame from the first base. The study tested focal radiation therapy combined with CTLA-4 blockade (ipilimumab) in patients with chemo-refractory metastatic non-small-cell lung cancer. The library was prepared using the immunoSEQ multiplex PCR assay. TCRdb retrieved this table from immuneACCESS and kept in-frame rearrangements only. Not all clones are present; in checked studies, unresolved V genes account for under half, and no reason is known for the remainder. This sample lists about 88,000 clones; 72% were detected once. The ten top clones hold over 13% of the sample.

The sequence links TRBV13 to TRBJ2-2, with TRBD2 perhaps the D gene, on 6 matching bases. The sequenced sample was peripheral blood, obtained from a patient treated with radiotherapy plus ipilimumab. This TCR came from a human donor with non-small cell lung cancer that progressed on radiotherapy plus ipilimumab. The CDR3 corresponds to CASTLEGSERGTGELFF. The nucleotide sequence reads TGTGCCAGCACCCTAGAGGGATCCGAACGGGGGACCGGGGAGCTGTTTTTT.